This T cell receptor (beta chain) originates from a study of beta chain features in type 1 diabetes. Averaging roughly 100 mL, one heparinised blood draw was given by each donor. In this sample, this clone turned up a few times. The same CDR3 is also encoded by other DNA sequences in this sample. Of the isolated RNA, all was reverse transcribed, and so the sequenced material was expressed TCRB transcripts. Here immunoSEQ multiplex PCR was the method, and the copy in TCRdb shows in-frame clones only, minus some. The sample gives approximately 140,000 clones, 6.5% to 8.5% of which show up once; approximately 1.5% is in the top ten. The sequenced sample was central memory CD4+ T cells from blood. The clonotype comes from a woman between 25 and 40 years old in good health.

CDR3 coding DNA: TGTGCCAGCAGCTTAGTCGGGACAGGGGGCGGGCAAGAGACCCAGTACTTC. Residues: CASSLVGTGGGQETQYF. The rearrangement links TRBV7-2 to TRBJ2-5; 12 nucleotides line up with TRBD1. Germline trimming cut 1 base from V and 2 bases from J; bases unmatched to any gene: 5. The CDR3 runs to 17 residues. Per germline, CDR1 SGHTA and CDR2 FQGNSA. Full variable domain (remainder filled in from reference TRBV7-2 and TRBJ2-5): GAGVSQSPSNKVTEKGKDVELRCDPISGHTALYWYRQSLGQGLEFLIYFQGNSAPDKSGLPSDRFSAERTGGSVSTLTIQRTQQEDSAVYLCASSLVGTGGGQETQYFGPGTRLLVL.